This T cell receptor (beta chain) appears in the sequencing data of a study of blood T cell repertoires in COVID-19. Study in general: Sample material is recorded as cDNA or gDNA derived from T cells, B-cell-depleted T cells, or PBMCs.

In the authors' workflow: Estimates of nucleated cell counts were drawn from the amplification of reference gene primers. Method: immunoSEQ multiplex PCR; TCRdb's copy keeps in-frame clones and lacks some. The V and J calls and the clone size are those of that table, but D and trimming were determined from the DNA. The repertoire holds roughly 66,000 clones, roughly four fifths seen once, with just over 4.5% in the top ten. V was clipped by 4 bases and J by 3 bases; unmatched bases: 15. The CDR3 length is 17 residues. Germline CDR1 reads SGHKS; CDR2 reads YYEKEE (reference sequence). This clone appeared a single time.

The TCR was taken from a woman aged 55-70 years with acute or convalescent COVID-19. The chain carries TRBV5-5 and TRBJ1-2; 7 bases line up with TRBD1. The specimen sequenced was peripheral blood. CDR3 DNA sequence: TGTGCCAGCAGCCCAGGGACAGCCCAAGAATCCTACTATGGCTACACCTTC. It codes for CASSPGTAQESYYGYTF.